Below are 14 T cell receptor beta chains sequenced from a single sample in a study of blood T cell repertoires in COVID-19. Here immunoSEQ multiplex PCR was the method, and the copy in TCRdb shows in-frame clones only, minus some. Of hundreds of thousands of clones in the sample, 82% were seen once. Sequenced: peripheral blood. The receptor source for this set is a woman at least 80 years old with acute or convalescent COVID-19.

V gene TRBV28 combines with J gene TRBJ2-2; 10 nucleotides align to TRBD1. Germline V gene data show CDR1 as MDHEN and CDR2 as SYDVKM. The CDR3 loop spans 16 amino acids. The V segment lost 5 bases and the J segment 5 bases; nucleotides outside the gene matches: 8. CDR3 amino acids: CASSPSDRGRTGELFF. The CDR3 DNA sequence: TGTGCCAGCAGTCCCAGTGACAGGGGGCGAACCGGGGAGCTGTTTTTT.

This rearrangement joins TRBV5-1 to TRBJ2-2; D not certain. V gave up 4 bases and J gave up 3 bases, with 16 bases separating them. The CDR3 is 16 amino acids. Germline CDR1 and CDR2: SGHRS and YFSETQ. The CDR3: CASSPIAVLDTGELFF. The CDR3 bases are TGCGCCAGCAGCCCGATTGCGGTTTTGGACACCGGGGAGCTGTTTTTT.

This clone appeared once. The chain carries TRBV7-8 and TRBJ1-2; no firm D call. The germline CDR1 and CDR2 sequences are SGHVS and FQNEAQ. The CDR3 has 14 residues. V was shortened by 5 bases and J by 2 bases, with 12 bases between the two germline ends. The CDR3 spells CASSQVRGNYGYTF. The DNA of the CDR3 is TGTGCCAGCAGCCAAGTCCGCGGGAACTATGGCTACACCTTC.

This sequence joins TRBV7-9 and TRBJ2-1; D perhaps matches TRBD1 (6 bases). The CDR3 runs to 13 residues. CDR1 is SEHNR and CDR2 is FQNEAQ in the germline V gene (reference sequence). Trimming left V 7 bases short and J 6 bases short, with 13 bases between. CDR3 residues: CASTKDSSNEQFF. CDR3 sequence (DNA): TGTGCCAGCACTAAGGACAGTTCCAATGAGCAGTTCTTC.

This chain joins TRBV13 and TRBJ1-1; 10 nucleotides match TRBD1. V shed 4 bases, J shed 7 bases, and the junction held 9 bases outside the gene matches. Germline CDR1 reads PRHDT; CDR2 reads FYEKMQ (reference sequence). The CDR3 consists of 15 residues. In DNA, the CDR3 is TGTGCCAGCAGCTCAACGGACAGGGGGTCGGGTGAAGCTTTCTTT. Protein sequence: CASSSTDRGSGEAFF.

In this sample, this clone turned up a few times. The chain employs TRBV2 and TRBJ1-5; 9 positions agree with TRBD1. After removal of 3 bases from V and 7 bases from J, the junction contained 13 bases not matched to a gene. CDR1 is SNHLY and CDR2 is FYNNEI in the germline V gene. The CDR3 has 17 amino acids. The CDR3 DNA sequence: TGTGCCAGCAGTGACGGGACAGGGTCATCATTATGGCAGCCCCAGCATTTT. Its protein is CASSDGTGSSLWQPQHF. Drawing the rest from reference TRBV2 and TRBJ1-5, the complete variable domain is EPEVTQTPSHQVTQMGQEVILRCVPISNHLYFYWYRQILGQKVEFLVSFYNNEISEKSEIFDDQFSVERPDGSNFTLKIRSTKLEDSAMYFCASSDGTGSSLWQPQHFGDGTRLSIL.

The V and J genes are TRBV19 and TRBJ1-5, with no clear D. Germline V gene sequence: CDR1 LNHDA, CDR2 SQIVND (reference sequence). V shed 1 base and J shed 8 bases, with 15 bases lying between them. This CDR3 is 15 amino acids long. CDR3: CASSIVPPWREPQHF. In nucleotides, the CDR3 is TGTGCCAGTAGTATAGTTCCTCCTTGGAGGGAGCCCCAGCATTTT.

The V gene is TRBV7-2, the J gene TRBJ1-5, with 8 positions matching TRBD1. After removal of 0 bases from V and 8 bases from J, the junction contained 6 bases not matched to a gene. The CDR3 is 15 amino acids. Germline V gene sequence: CDR1 SGHTA, CDR2 FQGNSA. This CDR3 reads CASSLATGGTKPQHF. The CDR3 nucleotides read TGTGCCAGCAGCTTAGCTACAGGGGGGACGAAGCCCCAGCATTTT.

The chain recombines TRBV7-2 with TRBJ2-7; a possible D gene is TRBD1 (6 bases). Trimming removed 5 bases at V and 0 bases at J, with 14 bases between. This CDR3 has 15 residues. From germline, CDR1 is SGHTA and CDR2 FQGNSA. CDR3: CASSHTGTISYEQYF. CDR3 nucleotide sequence: TGTGCCAGCAGCCACACAGGGACCATCTCCTACGAGCAGTACTTC.

This clone was recorded only once. V usage is TRBV19 and J usage is TRBJ1-2; D not certain. In germline, CDR1 is LNHDA, CDR2 SQIVND (reference sequence). The CDR3 is made up of 13 amino acids. Trimming shortened V by 5 bases and J by 8 bases, and 15 bases separated the two germline ends. The CDR3 spells CASSPPRSQGYTF. The CDR3 coding sequence is TGTGCCAGTAGTCCACCCCGGTCTCAAGGCTACACCTTC. Full variable domain (outside the CDR3, taken from reference TRBV19 and TRBJ1-2): DGGITQSPKYLFRKEGQNVTLSCEQNLNHDAMYWYRQDPGQGLRLIYYSQIVNDFQKGDIAEGYSVSREKKESFPLTVTSAQKNPTAFYLCASSPPRSQGYTFGSGTRLTVV.

This rearrangement joins TRBV28 to TRBJ1-2; D unclear. Germline CDR1 reads MDHEN; CDR2 reads SYDVKM. The germline V and J ends were trimmed by 6 bases and 4 bases, with 12 bases remaining between them. This CDR3 contains 13 residues. In DNA form, the CDR3 reads TGTGCCAGCAGGGATGAAACAGTCTATGGCTACACCTTC. Its translation: CASRDETVYGYTF.

The rearrangement links TRBV7-6 to TRBJ2-2; 11 bases fit TRBD2. This CDR3 is built from 19 residues. The germline gives CDR1 SGHVS, CDR2 FNYEAQ. Trimming took 4 bases from V and 2 from J; bases not matched to a gene: 12. The CDR3 loop reads CASSSSTSGDFLNTGELFF. The DNA for the CDR3 is TGTGCCAGCAGCTCATCGACTAGCGGGGACTTCTTAAACACCGGGGAGCTGTTTTTT. Full variable domain (outside the CDR3, taken from reference TRBV7-6 and TRBJ2-2): GAGVSQSPRYKVTKRGQDVALRCDPISGHVSLYWYRQALGQGPEFLTYFNYEAQQDKSGLPNDRFSAERPEGSISTLTIQRTEQRDSAMYRCASSSSTSGDFLNTGELFFGEGSRLTVL.

As concerns this clone: This CDR3 is also generated by other DNA sequences in the sample. In nucleotides, the CDR3 is TGTGCCAGCAGCCCCCGACTAGCGGGGGCCTACGAGCAGTACTTC. Residues: CASSPRLAGAYEQYF. The rearrangement joins TRBV7-2 to TRBJ2-7; TRBD2 matches 12 bases. Trimming cost V 5 bases and J 2 bases; bases outside gene matches: 4. The CDR3 extends over 15 amino acids. The germline V gene encodes CDR1 SGHTA and CDR2 FQGNSA.

The J gene is TRBJ2-1, the V gene TRBV4-2; maybe TRBD2 (6 bases). Trimming cost V 1 base and J 12 bases, with 16 bases left between them. This CDR3 region has 14 residues. Germline V gives CDR1 LGHNA, CDR2 YNFKEQ. In nucleotides, the CDR3 is TGTGCCAGCAGCCAAGTGGCGACTAGGTCGGTGCAGTTCTTC. Its protein is CASSQVATRSVQFF.